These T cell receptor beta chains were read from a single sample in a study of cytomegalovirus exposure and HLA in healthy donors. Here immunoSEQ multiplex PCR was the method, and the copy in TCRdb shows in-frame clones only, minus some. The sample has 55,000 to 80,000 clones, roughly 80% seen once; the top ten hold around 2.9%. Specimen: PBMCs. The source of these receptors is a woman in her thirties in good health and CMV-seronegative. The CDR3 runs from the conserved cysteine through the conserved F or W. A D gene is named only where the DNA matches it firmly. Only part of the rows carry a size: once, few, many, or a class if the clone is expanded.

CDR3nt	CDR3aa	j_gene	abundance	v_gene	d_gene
TGTGCCAGCAGCTTAGATGGGAGGAGCACAGATACGCAGTATTTT	CASSLDGRSTDTQYF	TRBJ2-3	-	TRBV7-9	-
TGTGCCAGCAGCGCGGACAGGAATCAGCCCCAGCATTTT	CASSADRNQPQHF	TRBJ1-5	-	TRBV5-6	TRBD1
TGCGCCAGCAGCCAGGGACTATCCACAGATACGCAGTATTTT	CASSQGLSTDTQYF	TRBJ2-3	-	TRBV5-1	TRBD2
TGTGCCAGCAGTGAAACAGGGGTGGTGAACACTGAAGCTTTCTTT	CASSETGVVNTEAFF	TRBJ1-1	-	TRBV2	TRBD1
TGTGCCAGCAGCGGCGCCGATAACAATGAGCAGTTCTTC	CASSGADNNEQFF	TRBJ2-1	-	TRBV9	-
TGTGCCAGCAGTTTAATCCCCACCCCGGTAAAAGGCTACACCTTC	CASSLIPTPVKGYTF	TRBJ1-2	-	TRBV27	-
TGTGCCAGCAGCTTTGGGGACAGCAGACCTGAAAAACTGTTTTTT	CASSFGDSRPEKLFF	TRBJ1-4	once	TRBV5-5	TRBD1
TGTGCCAGTATTCTCTCCACAGGGGCTTATAGCAATCAGCCCCAGCATTTT	CASILSTGAYSNQPQHF	TRBJ1-5	-	TRBV19	TRBD1
TGTGCCAGCAGCTTACTCCGGGAATCGAGCGGGGCCAACGTCCTGACTTTC	CASSLLRESSGANVLTF	TRBJ2-6	-	TRBV11-2	-
TGTGCCAGCAGCACATTTCCGGTGGCAGGGAATGAAAAACTGTTTTTT	CASSTFPVAGNEKLFF	TRBJ1-4	-	TRBV4-2	-
TGTGCCAGCAGTTTATCCATGTCAGGGGGCCGTGGCTACACCTTC	CASSLSMSGGRGYTF	TRBJ1-2	few	TRBV28	TRBD1
TGTGCCATCAGTGAGGGAGGGGTCAGCACAGATACGCAGTATTTT	CAISEGGVSTDTQYF	TRBJ2-3	-	TRBV10-3	-
TGTGCCAGCAGCCCCACGCAGGGACTTGCCCCCGGCAATGAGCAGTTCTTC	CASSPTQGLAPGNEQFF	TRBJ2-1	-	TRBV14	-
TGTGCCAGCAGCTTAGGATCAGGGGCGAATTCACCCCTCCACTTT	CASSLGSGANSPLHF	TRBJ1-6	-	TRBV11-2	-
TGTGCCAGCAGCTTAGGGGGCTACTATGGCTACACCTTC	CASSLGGYYGYTF	TRBJ1-2	-	TRBV7-9	-
TGCGCCAGCAGCCAAGGGATTTGGACAATACTAGAAGCTTTCTTT	CASSQGIWTILEAFF	TRBJ1-1	few	TRBV4-3	-
TGTGCCAGCAGTTCTCCCGGGACAGGGAGGTCCAAAAACATTCAGTACTTC	CASSSPGTGRSKNIQYF	TRBJ2-4	-	TRBV7-9	TRBD1
TGTGCCAGCAGCGTCGGGGTGACCTACGAGCAGTACTTC	CASSVGVTYEQYF	TRBJ2-7	-	TRBV11-3	-
TGTGCCAGTAGTATCTCTCGAGGAACACTTAACTATGGCTACACCTTC	CASSISRGTLNYGYTF	TRBJ1-2	few	TRBV19	-